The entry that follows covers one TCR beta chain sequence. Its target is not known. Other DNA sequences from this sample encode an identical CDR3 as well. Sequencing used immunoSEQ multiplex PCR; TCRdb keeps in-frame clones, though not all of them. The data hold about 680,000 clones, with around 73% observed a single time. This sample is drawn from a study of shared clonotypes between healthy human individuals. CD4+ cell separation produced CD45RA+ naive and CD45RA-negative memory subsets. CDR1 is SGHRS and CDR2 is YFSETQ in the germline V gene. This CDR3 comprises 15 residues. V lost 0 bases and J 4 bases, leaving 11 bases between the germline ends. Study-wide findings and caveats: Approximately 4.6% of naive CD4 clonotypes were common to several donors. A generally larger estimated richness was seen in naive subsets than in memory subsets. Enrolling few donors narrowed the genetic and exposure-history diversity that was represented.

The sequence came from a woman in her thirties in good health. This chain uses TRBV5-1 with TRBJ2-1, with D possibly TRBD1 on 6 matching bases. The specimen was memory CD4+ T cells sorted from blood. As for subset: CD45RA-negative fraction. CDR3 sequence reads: CASSLDSQGYNEQFF. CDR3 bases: TGCGCCAGCAGCTTGGATTCCCAGGGGTACAATGAGCAGTTCTTC.